This T cell receptor beta chain derives from a study of T cell repertoires in cytomegalovirus infection. Study-wide background: CMV infection and matching HLA type were both indicated by public TCR beta signatures. Study-level points and caveats: It was HLA-C-restricted CMV-specific TCR beta clonotypes that dominated the response ex vivo. People with CMV and the relevant HLA were identified by cumulative public TCR beta family frequency.

TCRdb independently ran MiXCR on the reads; one entry per CDR3 protein. The repertoire holds 490,000 or so distinct CDR3 sequences, with around 11% as singletons. V gave up 1 base and J gave up 4 bases, with 11 bases separating them. Per the germline V gene, CDR1 is SGHKS and CDR2 is YYEKEE (reference sequence). The CDR3 covers 14 residues. This clonotype was counted many times. The antigen remains unidentified. The origin of this receptor is a human donor in good health (CMV status not recorded). Some clones in this sample may be carry-over from other donors' samples. The chain has TRBV5-5 and TRBJ1-1; no firm D call. Sample: PBMCs. In DNA form, the CDR3 reads TGTGCCAGCAGCTTGAGCTTCGGACTCACTGAAGCTTTCTTT. This encodes CASSLSFGLTEAFF.